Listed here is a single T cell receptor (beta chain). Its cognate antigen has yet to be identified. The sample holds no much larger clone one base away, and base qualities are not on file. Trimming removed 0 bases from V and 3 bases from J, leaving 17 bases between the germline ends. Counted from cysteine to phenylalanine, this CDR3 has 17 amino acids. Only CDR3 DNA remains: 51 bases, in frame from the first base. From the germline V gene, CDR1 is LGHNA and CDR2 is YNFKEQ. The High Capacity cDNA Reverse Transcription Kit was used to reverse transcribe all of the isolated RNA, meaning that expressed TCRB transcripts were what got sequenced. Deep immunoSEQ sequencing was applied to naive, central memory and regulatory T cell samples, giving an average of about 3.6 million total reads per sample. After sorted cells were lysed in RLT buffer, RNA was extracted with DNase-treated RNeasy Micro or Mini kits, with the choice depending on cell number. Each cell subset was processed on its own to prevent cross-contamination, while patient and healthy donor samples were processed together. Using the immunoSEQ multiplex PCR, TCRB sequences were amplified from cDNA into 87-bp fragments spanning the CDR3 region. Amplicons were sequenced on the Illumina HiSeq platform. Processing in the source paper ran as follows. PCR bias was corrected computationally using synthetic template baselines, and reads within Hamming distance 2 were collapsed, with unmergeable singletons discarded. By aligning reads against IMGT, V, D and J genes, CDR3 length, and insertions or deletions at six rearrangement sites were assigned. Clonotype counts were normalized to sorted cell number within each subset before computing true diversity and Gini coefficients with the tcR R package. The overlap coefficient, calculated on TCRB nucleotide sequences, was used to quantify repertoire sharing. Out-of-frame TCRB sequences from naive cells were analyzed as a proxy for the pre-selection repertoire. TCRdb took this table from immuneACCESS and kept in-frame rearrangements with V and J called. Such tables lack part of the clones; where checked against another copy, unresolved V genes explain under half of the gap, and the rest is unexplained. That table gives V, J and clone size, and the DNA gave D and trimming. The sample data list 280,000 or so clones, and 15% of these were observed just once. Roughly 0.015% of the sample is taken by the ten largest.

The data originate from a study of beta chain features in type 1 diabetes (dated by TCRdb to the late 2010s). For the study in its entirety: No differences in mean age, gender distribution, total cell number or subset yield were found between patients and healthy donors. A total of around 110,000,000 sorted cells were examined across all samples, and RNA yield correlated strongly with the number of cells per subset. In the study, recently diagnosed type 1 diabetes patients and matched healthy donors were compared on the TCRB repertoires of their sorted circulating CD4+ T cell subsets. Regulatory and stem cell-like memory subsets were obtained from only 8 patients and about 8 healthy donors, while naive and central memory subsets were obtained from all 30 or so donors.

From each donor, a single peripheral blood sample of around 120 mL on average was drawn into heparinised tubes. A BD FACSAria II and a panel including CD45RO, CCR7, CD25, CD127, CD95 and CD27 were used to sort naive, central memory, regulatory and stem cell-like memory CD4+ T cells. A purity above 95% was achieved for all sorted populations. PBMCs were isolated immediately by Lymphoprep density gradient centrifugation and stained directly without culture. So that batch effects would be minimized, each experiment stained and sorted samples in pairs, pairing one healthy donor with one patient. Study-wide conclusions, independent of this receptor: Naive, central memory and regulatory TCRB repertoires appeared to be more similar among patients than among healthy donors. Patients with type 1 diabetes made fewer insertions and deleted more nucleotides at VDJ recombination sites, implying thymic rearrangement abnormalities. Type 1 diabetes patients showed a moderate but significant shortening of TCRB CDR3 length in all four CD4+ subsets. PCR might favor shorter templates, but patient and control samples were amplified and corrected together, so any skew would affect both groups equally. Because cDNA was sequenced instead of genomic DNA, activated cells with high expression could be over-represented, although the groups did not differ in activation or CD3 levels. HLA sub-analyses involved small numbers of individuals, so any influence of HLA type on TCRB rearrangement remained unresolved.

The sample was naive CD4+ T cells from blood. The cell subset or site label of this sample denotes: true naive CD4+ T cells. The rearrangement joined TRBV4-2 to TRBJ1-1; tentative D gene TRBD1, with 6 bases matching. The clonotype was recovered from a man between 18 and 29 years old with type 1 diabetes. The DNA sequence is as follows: TGTGCCAGCAGCCAAGACGGGCCATTCCAGGGGTACACTGAAGCTTTCTTT. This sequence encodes CASSQDGPFQGYTEAFF.